This paragraph covers one T cell receptor (beta chain) sequence. Its antigen is unidentified. Primers: 60 Vbeta forward and 13 Jbeta reverse. Repertoires were generated with immunoSEQ multiplex PCR, while TCRdb's copy carries only in-frame clones and drops some. The sample includes 150,000 to 200,000 clones, 75% to 90% seen only once; the top ten take 4.1%. The length of the CDR3 is 14 residues. The germline gives CDR1 SGHNT, CDR2 YYREEE (reference sequence). Deletions cut 4 bases from V and 6 bases from J, with 13 bases between. The data belong to a study of cytomegalovirus exposure and HLA in healthy donors. Regarding the study as a whole: TCR beta sequences numbering under 20,000 were associated with HLA alleles at 0.05 false discovery rate in a later analysis. Among TCR beta chains, those listed as cytomegalovirus-associated numbered about 160.

Material: PBMCs. The clonotype comes from a man aged 45-65 years in good health and CMV-seropositive. The rearrangement joins TRBV5-4 to TRBJ1-4; D remains ambiguous. The CDR3: CASSLREGDEKLFF. DNA for the CDR3: TGTGCCAGCAGCCTCCGGGAGGGCGATGAAAAACTGTTTTTT.